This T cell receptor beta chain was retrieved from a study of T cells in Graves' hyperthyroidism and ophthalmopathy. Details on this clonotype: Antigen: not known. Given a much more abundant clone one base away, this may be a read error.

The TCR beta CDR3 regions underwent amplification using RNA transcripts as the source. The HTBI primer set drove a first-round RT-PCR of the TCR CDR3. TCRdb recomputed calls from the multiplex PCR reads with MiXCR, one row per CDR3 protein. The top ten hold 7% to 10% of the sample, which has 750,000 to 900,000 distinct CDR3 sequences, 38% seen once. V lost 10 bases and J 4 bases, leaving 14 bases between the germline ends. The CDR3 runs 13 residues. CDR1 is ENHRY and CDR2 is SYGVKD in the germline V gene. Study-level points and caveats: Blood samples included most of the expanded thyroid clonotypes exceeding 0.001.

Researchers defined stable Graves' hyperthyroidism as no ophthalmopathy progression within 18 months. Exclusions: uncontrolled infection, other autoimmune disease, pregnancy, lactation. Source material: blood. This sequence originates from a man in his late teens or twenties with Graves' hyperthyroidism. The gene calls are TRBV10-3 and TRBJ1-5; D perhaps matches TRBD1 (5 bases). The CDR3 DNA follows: TGTGCCAGCACGGGGGAAGGTAATCAGCCCCAGCATTTT. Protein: CASTGEGNQPQHF.